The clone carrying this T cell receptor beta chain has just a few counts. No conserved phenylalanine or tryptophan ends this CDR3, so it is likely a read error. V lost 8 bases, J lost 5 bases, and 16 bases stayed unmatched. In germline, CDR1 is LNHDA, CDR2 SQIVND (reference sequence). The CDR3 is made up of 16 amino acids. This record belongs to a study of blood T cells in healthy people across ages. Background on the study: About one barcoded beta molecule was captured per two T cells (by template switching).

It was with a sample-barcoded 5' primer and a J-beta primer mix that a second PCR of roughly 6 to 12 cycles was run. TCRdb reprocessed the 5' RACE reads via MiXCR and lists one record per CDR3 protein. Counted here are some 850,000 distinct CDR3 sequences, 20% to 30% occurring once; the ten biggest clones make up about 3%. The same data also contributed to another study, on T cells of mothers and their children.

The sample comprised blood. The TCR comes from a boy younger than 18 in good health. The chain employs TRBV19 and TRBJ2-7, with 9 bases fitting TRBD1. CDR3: CASSASPGQGRHEQYL. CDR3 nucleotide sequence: TGTGCCAGTTCCGCCTCCCCGGGACAGGGTCGCCACGAGCAGTACCTC.